The 15 T cell receptor beta chains below come from one sample, sequenced in a study of blood T cell repertoires in COVID-19. Clones were read by immunoSEQ multiplex PCR, and TCRdb kept only the in-frame ones, dropping some. The sample has more than 350,000 clones, roughly 88% seen once. The specimen sequenced was PBMCs or T cells enriched from blood (not recorded which). The receptors were gathered from a woman aged 18-30 years who had been exposed to COVID-19.

J is TRBJ2-7 and V is TRBV11-2, with 13 bases aligning to TRBD2. Per germline, CDR1 SGHAT and CDR2 FQNNGV. Germline trimming cut 0 bases from V and 5 bases from J; bases unmatched to any gene: 4. The CDR3 consists of 16 residues. Here the CDR3 reads CASSLDQGTSGNEQYF. The CDR3 bases are TGTGCCAGCAGCTTAGATCAGGGGACTAGCGGGAACGAGCAGTACTTC.

The V call is TRBV7-9, the J call TRBJ1-1; a possible D gene is TRBD1 (5 bases). The ends were cut back, 6 bases at V and 6 bases at J, with 14 bases in the middle. The CDR3 has 13 residues. The germline gives CDR1 SEHNR, CDR2 FQNEAQ (reference sequence). Here the CDR3 reads CASSPTVNAEAFF. The CDR3 DNA reads as TGTGCCAGCAGTCCGACAGTAAACGCTGAAGCTTTCTTT. Full variable domain (remainder filled in from reference TRBV7-9 and TRBJ1-1): DTGVSQNPRHKITKRGQNVTFRCDPISEHNRLYWYRQTLGQGPEFLTYFQNEAQLEKSRLLSDRFSAERPKGSFSTLEIQRTEQGDSAMYLCASSPTVNAEAFFGQGTRLTVV.

This clone came up a few times. This rearrangement joins TRBV29-1 to TRBJ1-2; maybe TRBD1 (5 bases). Germline V gene lookup returns CDR1 SQVTM and CDR2 ANQGSEA. V lost 0 bases to trimming and J lost 7 bases, with 18 bases between them. The CDR3 totals 15 residues. The CDR3 loop is CSVEDRVGAGGGYTF. For the CDR3, the DNA is TGCAGCGTTGAAGATCGTGTAGGGGCGGGAGGTGGCTACACCTTC.

The rearrangement joins TRBV7-9 to TRBJ2-5; TRBD1 matches at 8 bases. V was clipped by 4 bases and J by 3 bases; unmatched bases: 4. The CDR3 runs to 14 residues. The germline gives CDR1 SEHNR, CDR2 FQNEAQ (reference sequence). In DNA form, the CDR3 reads TGTGCCAGCAGCTCGAGGACAGGGAAAGAGACCCAGTACTTC. Protein product: CASSSRTGKETQYF.

The chain uses TRBV6-5 and TRBJ2-5, with D possibly being TRBD2 (5 bases). Germline loops: CDR1 MNHEY, CDR2 SVGAGI. The ends were cut back, 7 bases at V and 1 base at J, with 10 bases in the middle. The CDR3 length is 13 residues. Written as DNA, the CDR3 is TGTGCCAGCACCCAGCGGAGCCAAGAGACCCAGTACTTC. Translation gives CASTQRSQETQYF.

This chain joins TRBV9 and TRBJ2-1, with D tentatively TRBD2 (6 bases). Germline-derived CDR1 and CDR2 are SGDLS and YYNGEE. The length of the CDR3 is 18 residues. The V end lost 4 bases, the J end lost 3 bases, and 23 bases lay between the germline ends. CDR3 coding DNA: TGTGCCAGCAGCCTAGACGAGATGCGGGGTACCCTCTACAATGAGCAGTTCTTC. Its translation: CASSLDEMRGTLYNEQFF.

In this sample, this clone turned up once. Other DNA sequences within the sample encode an identical CDR3. The chain is built from TRBV3-1 (or the pseudogene TRBV3-2) and TRBJ1-1, with no clear D. The CDR3 is made up of 14 amino acids. V was clipped by 3 bases and J by 5 bases, with 13 bases between them. CDR1 and CDR2 from the germline V gene are LGHDT and YNNKEL (reference sequence). The CDR3 coding sequence is TGTGCCAGCAGCCAGGTTGGAGGGAATACTGAAGCTTTCTTT. Amino acids: CASSQVGGNTEAFF.

The chain employs TRBV21-1 and TRBJ2-4; the tabulated D call, TRBD1, remains unverified against the DNA. TRBV21-1 has pseudogene status. CDR3 length equals 19 residues. Here the CDR3 reads CASSKPQRGRGEFTNIQYF. The CDR3 nucleotides read TGTGCCAGCAGCAAACCGCAGAGAGGCAGGGGCGAGTTTACGAACATTCAGTACTTC.

The chain is built from TRBV9 and TRBJ1-2; D possibly corresponds to TRBD1 (6 bases). Germline-derived CDR1 and CDR2 are SGDLS and YYNGEE. Trimming removed 3 bases from V and 6 bases from J, with 18 bases in between. CDR3 length: 15 residues. The CDR3 protein is CASSESGGLLDGYTF. The CDR3, as DNA: TGTGCCAGCAGCGAATCCGGGGGGCTCTTGGATGGCTACACCTTC.

The chain couples TRBV6-5 to TRBJ1-1; 7 bases match TRBD1. After removal of 4 bases from V and 1 base from J, the junction contained 6 bases not matched to a gene. The germline gives CDR1 MNHEY, CDR2 SVGAGI. There are 15 residues in the CDR3. In nucleotides, the CDR3 is TGTGCCAGCAGTTCTACCGGGACAGCGAACACTGAAGCTTTCTTT. This encodes CASSSTGTANTEAFF.

The V gene is TRBV28, the J gene TRBJ2-4; D is possibly TRBD2 (5 bases). The CDR3 is made up of 13 amino acids. Germline-derived CDR1 and CDR2 are MDHEN and SYDVKM. V shed 6 bases and J shed 6 bases, with 12 bases lying between them. CDR3 in amino acids: CASSRGARNIQYF. The CDR3 nucleotides are TGTGCCAGCAGCCGGGGAGCGCGAAACATTCAGTACTTC.

This clone is a singleton in its sample. The chain uses TRBV5-1 and TRBJ2-7, with 7 bases matching TRBD2. Germline V gene sequence: CDR1 SGHRS, CDR2 YFSETQ. V shed 3 bases and J 0 bases; nucleotides not matched to a gene: 3. This CDR3 region has 14 residues. CDR3: CASSWGGTSYEQYF. CDR3 in DNA: TGCGCCAGCAGCTGGGGGGGAACCTCCTACGAGCAGTACTTC. Together with reference TRBV5-1 and TRBJ2-7, the CDR3 gives the full variable domain: KAGVTQTPRYLIKTRGQQVTLSCSPISGHRSVSWYQQTPGQGLQFLFEYFSETQRNKGNFPGRFSGRQFSNSRSEMNVSTLELGDSALYLCASSWGGTSYEQYFGPGTRLTVT.

The V call is TRBV7-2, the J call TRBJ1-5; 9 bases line up with TRBD1. Germline V gives CDR1 SGHTA, CDR2 FQGNSA. The CDR3 has 16 amino acids. J lost 7 bases, V lost 5 bases, and 12 bases had no gene match. The CDR3 spells CASSETGTGYGQPQHF. CDR3 nucleotide sequence: TGTGCCAGCAGCGAAACCGGGACAGGGTATGGGCAGCCCCAGCATTTT.

The chain is built from TRBV9 and TRBJ2-7, with 11 nucleotides matching TRBD2. The germline gives CDR1 SGDLS, CDR2 YYNGEE. The junction had 4 bases not matched to a gene; V was cut back by 0 bases and J by 2 bases. The CDR3 has 16 amino acids. The CDR3 is CASSVGTSGYPYEQYF. The CDR3 region has the DNA TGTGCCAGCAGCGTAGGGACTAGCGGGTATCCCTACGAGCAGTACTTC.

As for this clone: Other DNA variants within this sample encode the same CDR3. The V call is TRBV28, the J call TRBJ2-7; the D is unclear. The germline gives CDR1 MDHEN, CDR2 SYDVKM. Trimming left V 2 bases short and J 4 bases short, with 3 bases between. This CDR3 spans 11 amino acids. The CDR3 region is CASSLTYEQYF. DNA for the CDR3: TGTGCCAGCAGTTTAACTTACGAGCAGTACTTC.